This TCR beta chain was observed in a study of blood T cells in healthy people across ages. V lost 0 bases to trimming and J lost 8 bases, with 13 bases between them. The CDR3 spans 14 residues. Regarding this clonotype: Its target is unknown.

Study-level results: Diversity figures based on one million T cells were deemed too low.

Sample donors were healthy Caucasian individuals that came from Russia, aged about 6 to 95. Together with a sample-barcoded 5' primer, a J-beta primer mix was included in a second PCR lasting about 7 to 12 cycles. TCRdb reprocessed the 5' RACE reads via MiXCR and lists one record per CDR3 protein. The sample carries about 580,000 distinct CDR3 sequences, roughly 48% recorded once. The receptor comes from a man older than 75 in good health. The sequenced sample consisted of blood. The chain recombines TRBV12-3 or TRBV12-4 with TRBJ1-2; D perhaps matches TRBD1 (5 bases). In nucleotides, the CDR3 is TGTGCCAGCAGTTTAGCGCAAGGGGTTGCCGGCTACACCTTC. Translation: CASSLAQGVAGYTF.